One and the same sample provided the 8 T cell receptor beta chains below, sequenced in a study of blood T cell repertoires in COVID-19 (dated by TCRdb to the early 2020s). Libraries were made using the immunoSEQ multiplex PCR assay. Not all clones reach the TCRdb copy of this immuneACCESS table, which keeps in-frame sequences only. Checked studies attribute under half of the gap to unresolved V genes and leave the rest unexplained. In all, the sample holds some 300,000 clones, and roughly 91% of those were seen once. The ten largest clones capture around 9% of the sample. Sequenced material: PBMCs or T cells enriched from blood (not recorded which). All receptors derive from a woman under 40 who had recovered from COVID-19.

This chain connects TRBV12-3 or TRBV12-4 to TRBJ2-7, with 7 nucleotides matching TRBD2. The CDR3 is 13 residues long. After removal of 6 bases from V and 3 bases from J, the junction contained 5 bases not matched to a gene. CDR3 residues: CASRWRENYEQYF. DNA of the CDR3: TGTGCCAGCAGGTGGCGGGAGAACTACGAGCAGTACTTC.

V and J are TRBV4-1 and TRBJ2-1, with D uncertain. From germline, CDR1 is MGHRA and CDR2 YSYEKL. The V and J ends lost 6 bases and 8 bases respectively, with 11 bases between them. This CDR3 is built from 12 residues. CDR3 protein: CASSVGLHEQFF. For the CDR3, the DNA is TGCGCCAGCAGTGTCGGGTTACATGAGCAGTTCTTC.

This chain uses TRBV5-4 with TRBJ2-7, with D perhaps TRBD2 (6 bases). The CDR3 consists of 16 residues. V lost 3 bases to trimming and J lost 1 base, with 17 bases between them. Germline V gene lookup returns CDR1 SGHNT and CDR2 YYREEE (reference sequence). The DNA of the CDR3 is TGTGCCAGCAGCTCGGGACTCATCGGGGCGTCCTACGAGCAGTACTTC. This sequence encodes CASSSGLIGASYEQYF. Using reference TRBV5-4 and TRBJ2-7 for the parts outside the CDR3, the full variable domain is ETGVTQSPTHLIKTRGQQVTLRCSSQSGHNTVSWYQQALGQGPQFIFQYYREEENGRGNFPPRFSGLQFPNYSSELNVNALELDDSALYLCASSSGLIGASYEQYFGPGTRLTVT.

This clone came up once. J is TRBJ1-6 and V is TRBV7-9; no clear D gene. Germline lookup yields CDR1 SEHNR and CDR2 FQNEAQ (reference sequence). The CDR3 is 15 residues long. V was cut by 1 base and J by 6 bases, with 10 bases left in between. The CDR3 DNA follows: TGTGCCAGCAGCTTAGTGATAGATGGTAATTCACCCCTCCACTTT. Amino acid sequence: CASSLVIDGNSPLHF.

The J gene is TRBJ2-1, the V gene TRBV4-1, with 8 bases lining up with TRBD2. V shed 2 bases, J shed 7 bases, and the junction held 7 bases outside the gene matches. CDR1 MGHRA and CDR2 YSYEKL come from the germline V gene. This CDR3 comprises 15 residues. CDR3 bases: TGCGCCAGCAGCCAATCTAGCGGGTCGAGAAATGAGCAGTTCTTC. Residues: CASSQSSGSRNEQFF.

The DNA of the CDR3 is TGTGCCACCAGTGACGTCAGGGACAGGGAAGAGACCCAGTACTTC. Protein sequence: CATSDVRDREETQYF. V and J are TRBV24-1 and TRBJ2-5, with 9 positions matching TRBD1. This CDR3 is 15 amino acids long. CDR1 is KGHDR, CDR2 SFDVKD, per germline. The J segment lost 3 bases and the V segment lost 4 bases, leaving 5 bases of the junction unmatched.

The rearrangement joins TRBV19 to TRBJ1-5; the D gene is possibly TRBD1 (5 bases). CDR1 is LNHDA and CDR2 is SQIVND in the germline V gene (reference sequence). This CDR3 is built from 14 residues. V was clipped by 1 base and J by 6 bases, with 10 bases between them. CDR3 protein: CASSIATGAQPQHF. The CDR3 nucleotides are TGTGCCAGTAGTATAGCTACAGGAGCTCAGCCCCAGCATTTT.

The chain joins TRBV19 to TRBJ2-7; 9 bases line up with TRBD1. The CDR3 consists of 15 residues. Unmatched junction bases numbered 13, after V lost 6 bases and J lost 7 bases. Per germline, CDR1 LNHDA and CDR2 SQIVND (reference sequence). The CDR3 DNA sequence: TGTGCCAGTAGGGATAGACAGGGGGTCGGTGGGGAGCAGTACTTC. Amino acids: CASRDRQGVGGEQYF.